The next 19 T cell receptor beta chains were all read from a single sample in a study of cytomegalovirus exposure and HLA in healthy donors. Primers for the PCR totalled 60 Vbeta and 13 Jbeta. This table comes from immunoSEQ multiplex PCR, and its TCRdb copy is limited to in-frame clones, with some not included. This table holds 100,000 to 150,000 clones, around 82% found once. The sequenced sample consisted of PBMCs. The receptors derive from a man aged 35 to 55 in good health and CMV-seronegative.

V and J are TRBV6-6 and TRBJ2-5; 11 bases align to TRBD1. Looked up from germline, CDR1 is MNHNY and CDR2 is SVGAGI (reference sequence). V was pared by 7 bases and J by 2 bases, with 6 bases of the junction left unmatched. The CDR3 extends over 15 amino acids. The CDR3 nucleotides are TGTGCCAGCAACAAGGGACAGGGGGAACAAGAGACCCAGTACTTC. Its protein product is CASNKGQGEQETQYF.

The chain uses TRBV6-1 and TRBJ2-3; D is possibly TRBD1 (5 bases). The CDR3 has 14 residues. CDR1 is MNHNS and CDR2 is SASEGT in the germline V gene. V was pared by 6 bases and J by 5 bases, with 15 bases between. The CDR3 spells CASSTYQGRDTQYF. Here the CDR3 DNA reads TGTGCCAGCAGCACCTACCAGGGAAGAGATACGCAGTATTTT.

The V gene is TRBV7-2, the J gene TRBJ1-4; D unresolved. The CDR3 is 15 amino acids. V lost 1 base to trimming and J lost 3 bases, with 9 bases between them. Germline V gene sequence: CDR1 SGHTA, CDR2 FQGNSA. The CDR3 reads CASSLDPTANEKLFF. The CDR3 DNA is TGTGCCAGCAGCTTAGACCCCACAGCTAATGAAAAACTGTTTTTT. Complete variable domain (other parts from reference TRBV7-2 and TRBJ1-4): GAGVSQSPSNKVTEKGKDVELRCDPISGHTALYWYRQSLGQGLEFLIYFQGNSAPDKSGLPSDRFSAERTGGSVSTLTIQRTQQEDSAVYLCASSLDPTANEKLFFGSGTQLSVL.

V gene TRBV18 combines with J gene TRBJ1-1; TRBD1 is a possible D gene (6 bases). The CDR3 is 17 residues long. Germline V lookup: CDR1 KGHSH, CDR2 LQKENI. V lost 1 base and J 0 bases, leaving 15 bases between the germline ends. The CDR3 sequence is CASSPQQGTWLNTEAFF. CDR3 coding DNA: TGTGCCAGCTCACCACAGCAGGGGACGTGGCTGAACACTGAAGCTTTCTTT.

This clone was recorded a few times. The chain is built from TRBV11-2 and TRBJ1-6; TRBD1 aligns across 9 bases. After removal of 4 bases from V and 7 bases from J, the junction contained 5 bases not matched to a gene. The germline V gene encodes CDR1 SGHAT and CDR2 FQNNGV. The CDR3 covers 15 residues. CDR3 residues: CASSSQGAQNSPLHF. In DNA, the CDR3 is TGTGCCAGCAGCTCACAGGGGGCCCAGAATTCACCCCTCCACTTT.

This clone occurred a few times. The chain couples TRBV7-9 to TRBJ1-6; 7 bases agree with TRBD1. CDR1 and CDR2 (germline): SEHNR, FQNEAQ (reference sequence). The V gene end was trimmed by 5 bases and the J gene end by 5 bases; junction bases not matched to a gene: 6. CDR3 length: 15 amino acids. The CDR3 nucleotides read TGTGCCAGCAGCCCTAGGGGACAGAATAATTCACCCCTCCACTTT. Its protein is CASSPRGQNNSPLHF.

This chain connects TRBV6-5 to TRBJ2-2, with 8 bases lining up with TRBD1. CDR3 length equals 15 residues. V was pared by 2 bases and J by 4 bases, with 3 bases of the junction left unmatched. The germline CDR1 and CDR2 sequences are MNHEY and SVGAGI. The CDR3 is CASSYQDRVTGELFF. The CDR3 DNA reads as TGTGCCAGCAGTTACCAGGACAGGGTCACCGGGGAGCTGTTTTTT.

The rearrangement links TRBV5-1 to TRBJ2-7, with 12 nucleotides matching TRBD1. The CDR3 consists of 17 residues. CDR1 and CDR2 (germline): SGHRS, YFSETQ. V lost 3 bases, J lost 4 bases, and 11 bases stayed unmatched. DNA of the CDR3: TGCGCCAGCAGCTCCGGGACAGGGGGCTTTTTGGATTACGAGCAGTACTTC. Amino acids: CASSSGTGGFLDYEQYF.

The chain recombines TRBV9 with TRBJ2-3; a possible D gene is TRBD1 (6 bases). CDR1 and CDR2 from the germline V gene are SGDLS and YYNGEE. Trimming cost V 0 bases and J 4 bases, with 9 bases left between them. CDR3 length: 14 amino acids. Here the CDR3 reads CASSVESGADTQYF. In DNA, the CDR3 is TGTGCCAGCAGCGTAGAATCAGGGGCAGATACGCAGTATTTT.

This clone was seen more than once but under ten times. The V call is TRBV7-9, the J call TRBJ1-4; 10 nucleotides align to TRBD1. The CDR3 totals 18 residues. The V segment lost 2 bases and the J segment 3 bases; nucleotides outside the gene matches: 9. The germline V gene encodes CDR1 SEHNR and CDR2 FQNEAQ (reference sequence). DNA of the CDR3: TGTGCCAGCAGCTTACCCGGGACAGGGGTCTCACCTAATGAAAAACTGTTTTTT. This translates into CASSLPGTGVSPNEKLFF.

This chain links TRBV7-9 with TRBJ1-5; tentative D call: TRBD1 (6 bases). V shed 0 bases and J shed 4 bases, with 13 bases lying between them. The CDR3 sequence is 16 residues long. Per germline, CDR1 SEHNR and CDR2 FQNEAQ (reference sequence). CDR3 amino acids: CASSLAGTLGNQPQHF. The CDR3 region has the DNA TGTGCCAGCAGCTTAGCCGGGACACTGGGTAATCAGCCCCAGCATTTT. Complete variable domain (other parts from reference TRBV7-9 and TRBJ1-5): DTGVSQNPRHKITKRGQNVTFRCDPISEHNRLYWYRQTLGQGPEFLTYFQNEAQLEKSRLLSDRFSAERPKGSFSTLEIQRTEQGDSAMYLCASSLAGTLGNQPQHFGDGTRLSIL.

The chain couples TRBV7-9 to TRBJ1-1, with TRBD1 as a possible D gene (6 bases). The CDR3 totals 14 residues. CDR1 and CDR2 (germline): SEHNR, FQNEAQ (reference sequence). V was trimmed by 5 bases and J by 4 bases, leaving 14 bases between them. CDR3 in amino acids: CASSETGIGTEAFF. DNA for the CDR3: TGTGCCAGCAGCGAAACAGGGATAGGCACTGAAGCTTTCTTT.

The J gene is TRBJ2-3, the V gene TRBV18, with TRBD2 matching over 8 bases. From germline, CDR1 is KGHSH and CDR2 LQKENI. This CDR3 has 14 amino acids. V lost 6 bases and J lost 5; bases outside the gene matches: 7. For the CDR3, the DNA is TGTGCCAGCTCCCAGACCAGCGGGGGAGATACGCAGTATTTT. It specifies CASSQTSGGDTQYF.

The J gene is TRBJ1-4, the V gene TRBV5-6, with 7 bases aligning to TRBD1. V shed 4 bases, J shed 8 bases, and the junction held 11 bases outside the gene matches. Germline lookup yields CDR1 SGHDT and CDR2 YYEEEE. The CDR3 totals 15 residues. The CDR3 DNA reads TGTGCCAGCAGCACCCCGACAGGGATCGAGGAAAAACTGTTTTTT. Translated: CASSTPTGIEEKLFF.

The J gene is TRBJ2-5, the V gene TRBV6-1; weak D call: TRBD1 (5 bases). CDR1 is MNHNS and CDR2 is SASEGT in the germline V gene. This CDR3 has 11 residues. V gave up 8 bases and J gave up 3 bases, with 7 bases separating them. The CDR3 region is CASAGKETQYF. CDR3 coding DNA: TGTGCCAGCGCAGGGAAAGAGACCCAGTACTTC.

The chain carries TRBV7-2 and TRBJ2-5; 8 nucleotides agree with TRBD1. TRBJ2-7 matches the DNA end more closely, so the J call is doubtful. The CDR3 is 14 residues long. CDR1 is SGHTA, CDR2 FQGNSA, per germline. CDR3 coding DNA: TGTGCCAGCAGCTTAGGGACAGGGACCTACGAGCAGTACTTC. This translates into CASSLGTGTYEQYF.

The chain couples TRBV14 to TRBJ1-5, with D tentatively TRBD1 (5 bases). The CDR3 loop spans 14 amino acids. V was clipped by 2 bases and J by 7 bases, with 12 bases between them. Germline V gives CDR1 SGHDN, CDR2 FVKESK. CDR3 in amino acids: CASSQQGSGQPQHF. CDR3 DNA: TGTGCCAGCAGCCAACAGGGCTCCGGGCAGCCCCAGCATTTT. The whole variable domain, remainder taken from reference TRBV14 and TRBJ1-5, is EAGVTQFPSHSVIEKGQTVTLRCDPISGHDNLYWYRRVMGKEIKFLLHFVKESKQDESGMPNNRFLAERTGGTYSTLKVQPAELEDSGVYFCASSQQGSGQPQHFGDGTRLSIL.

The rearrangement joins TRBV7-9 to TRBJ1-2; D is ambiguous. CDR1 SEHNR and CDR2 FQNEAQ come from the germline V gene (reference sequence). Trimming took 4 bases from V and 8 from J, leaving 14 bases between them. The CDR3 consists of 13 residues. CDR3 coding DNA: TGTGCCAGCAGCTCCACGGAGAAAGGCGGCTACACCTTC. Residues: CASSSTEKGGYTF.

The chain combines TRBV15 with TRBJ1-2; possibly TRBD1 for D (6 bases). Trimming pared 0 bases from V and 2 bases from J, leaving 10 bases between. The germline V gene encodes CDR1 LNHNV and CDR2 YYDKDF (reference sequence). The CDR3 consists of 15 residues. The CDR3 nucleotides are TGTGCCACCAGCAGAGATCTCGGGACAAACTATGGCTACACCTTC. Its translation: CATSRDLGTNYGYTF.